A selection of T cell receptor beta chains follows, all from one sample in a study of beta chain features in type 1 diabetes. Profiled with immunoSEQ multiplex PCR; TCRdb holds only in-frame clones, not every one. The table records over 350,000 clones, less than 15% of them present only once. The specimen sequenced was naive CD4+ T cells from blood. These receptor sequences come from a woman under 30 in good health. CDR3s include the opening cysteine and the closing phenylalanine or tryptophan. The order of the fields is CDR3 protein, CDR3 DNA, V gene, CDR3 length, clone size, D gene, J gene. D genes are given only for firm matches. Clone size is not always given. Where it is, it says once, few, many or a class for expanded clones.

CDR3: CASSEGQGASGYTF
DNA: TGTGCCAGCAGCGAAGGACAGGGGGCGAGTGGCTACACCTTC
V: TRBV9
length: 14
size: few
D: TRBD1
J: TRBJ1-2

CDR3: CAWRSLSGHGEAFF
DNA: TGTGCCTGGAGAAGTCTGAGCGGGCATGGTGAAGCTTTCTTT
V: TRBV30
length: 14
size: few
D: -
J: TRBJ1-1

CDR3: CASSRTTGVNTEAFF
DNA: TGTGCCAGCAGTAGAACGACAGGGGTGAACACTGAAGCTTTCTTT
V: TRBV6-5
length: 15
size: -
D: TRBD1
J: TRBJ1-1

CDR3: CASSSHQATGSAQHF
DNA: TGTGCCAGCAGTTCCCACCAGGCAACGGGATCGGCCCAGCATTTT
V: TRBV28
length: 15
size: -
D: -
J: TRBJ1-5

CDR3: CASSLAGGYEQYF
DNA: TGTGCCAGCAGCTTAGCGGGGGGCTACGAGCAGTACTTC
V: TRBV7-2
length: 13
size: few
D: -
J: TRBJ2-7

CDR3: CASSLVPLEGDTQYF
DNA: TGTGCCAGCAGCTTGGTTCCTCTCGAGGGAGATACGCAGTATTTT
V: TRBV5-4
length: 15
size: few
D: -
J: TRBJ2-3

CDR3: CASSFQGSSGNTIYF
DNA: TGTGCCAGCAGCTTCCAGGGTTCCTCTGGAAACACCATATATTTT
V: TRBV11-2
length: 15
size: -
D: -
J: TRBJ1-3

CDR3: CASGGLAVYNEQFF
DNA: TGTGCCAGCGGAGGACTAGCGGTCTACAATGAGCAGTTCTTC
V: TRBV28
length: 14
size: -
D: TRBD2
J: TRBJ2-1

CDR3: CASRGRGLNTGELFF
DNA: TGTGCCAGCAGGGGGAGGGGACTTAACACCGGGGAGCTGTTTTTT
V: TRBV5-6
length: 15
size: few
D: TRBD2
J: TRBJ2-2

CDR3: CASSSRIRESPYEQYF
DNA: TGTGCCAGCAGTTCCAGAATCAGGGAATCCCCCTACGAGCAGTACTTC
V: TRBV6-5
length: 16
size: -
D: -
J: TRBJ2-7

CDR3: CSVEWRAGDTEAFF
DNA: TGCAGCGTTGAGTGGAGGGCGGGGGACACTGAAGCTTTCTTT
V: TRBV29-1
length: 14
size: few
D: -
J: TRBJ1-1

CDR3: CASSLARRVYNEQFF
DNA: TGCGCCAGCAGCTTGGCCCGGCGGGTATACAATGAGCAGTTCTTC
V: TRBV5-1
length: 15
size: few
D: -
J: TRBJ2-1

CDR3: CSVVGRRYSYNEQFF
DNA: TGCAGCGTTGTGGGGCGGCGATACTCCTACAATGAGCAGTTCTTC
V: TRBV29-1
length: 15
size: few
D: -
J: TRBJ2-1